Following are 26 T cell receptor beta chains from one sample sequenced in a study of blood T cell repertoires in COVID-19. Profiled with immunoSEQ multiplex PCR; TCRdb holds only in-frame clones, not every one. The sample holds roughly 160,000 clones; around 87% are singletons and the top ten take under 0.7%. The sequenced material came from peripheral blood. All receptors come from a man aged 55-75 years with COVID-19, enrolled during active disease.

The count of this clone is one. The V and J genes are TRBV29-1 and TRBJ2-1; possible D gene TRBD1, 6 bases. Trimming removed 5 bases from V and 7 bases from J, with 9 bases in between. The CDR3 spans 11 residues. The germline gives CDR1 SQVTM, CDR2 ANQGSEA. DNA for the CDR3: TGCAGCGTTCGAAGGGGGAATGAGCAGTTCTTC. The encoded protein is CSVRRGNEQFF.

J is TRBJ1-6 and V is TRBV7-2; the D gene is possibly TRBD1 (5 bases). Germline V gene lookup returns CDR1 SGHTA and CDR2 FQGNSA. This CDR3 spans 13 amino acids. The ends were cut back, 8 bases at V and 7 bases at J, with 12 bases in the middle. CDR3 nucleotide sequence: TGTGCCAGCGGCAGGGACTACAATTCACCCCTCCACTTT. Translating gives CASGRDYNSPLHF.

The chain combines TRBV10-3 with TRBJ1-2; the match to TRBD1 covers 9 bases. The CDR3 length is 15 residues. Germline V gives CDR1 ENHRY, CDR2 SYGVKD. The junction had 9 bases not matched to a gene; V was cut back by 3 bases and J by 7 bases. CDR3 coding DNA: TGTGCCATCAGTGACGGACAGGGGAATATTGGTGGCTACACCTTC. This encodes CAISDGQGNIGGYTF.

This clone was detected a few times. This chain links TRBV3-1 (or the pseudogene TRBV3-2) with TRBJ1-1; D is undetermined. In germline, CDR1 is LGHDT, CDR2 YNNKEL (reference sequence). The V gene lost 0 bases and the J gene lost 0 bases, with 8 bases spanning the gap. CDR3 length: 15 amino acids. The CDR3 spells CASSQEGRVNTEAFF. In DNA form, the CDR3 reads TGTGCCAGCAGCCAAGAGGGGAGGGTGAACACTGAAGCTTTCTTT.

The chain carries TRBV28 and TRBJ2-1; a possible D gene is TRBD2 (6 bases). CDR1 and CDR2 from the germline V gene are MDHEN and SYDVKM. Trimming shortened V by 1 base and J by 4 bases, and 11 bases separated the two germline ends. CDR3 length: 15 amino acids. This CDR3 reads CASSLLGGTYNEQFF. The CDR3 DNA reads TGTGCCAGCAGTTTATTGGGCGGGACTTACAATGAGCAGTTCTTC.

V usage is TRBV10-3 and J usage is TRBJ2-2, with 8 bases fitting TRBD1. The CDR3 extends over 15 amino acids. J gave up 4 bases and V 4 bases, and 5 bases lay outside the gene matches. From germline, CDR1 is ENHRY and CDR2 SYGVKD. The CDR3 region has the DNA TGTGCCATCAGTGCCCAACAGGGGGGCACCGGGGAGCTGTTTTTT. It specifies CAISAQQGGTGELFF.

The chain links TRBV20-1 to TRBJ1-1, with D possibly TRBD1 on 5 matching bases. The CDR3 totals 11 residues. Germline V gene sequence: CDR1 DFQATT, CDR2 SNEGSKA (reference sequence). Trimming shortened V by 6 bases and J by 8 bases, and 13 bases separated the two germline ends. The CDR3 loop is CSAAPGLEAFF. In nucleotides, the CDR3 is TGCAGTGCGGCTCCGGGACTGGAAGCTTTCTTT.

At least ten counts were recorded for this clone. V usage is TRBV18 and J usage is TRBJ1-2; the D gene is possibly TRBD1 (5 bases). This CDR3 is 14 amino acids long. V was pared by 1 base and J by 5 bases, with 11 bases between. Germline V gene sequence: CDR1 KGHSH, CDR2 LQKENI. The CDR3 is CASSPRDSRYGYTF. The CDR3 DNA sequence: TGTGCCAGCTCACCACGGGACTCCCGGTATGGCTACACCTTC.

This CDR3 is CASRGQAVNEKLFF. The CDR3 DNA follows: TGTGCCAGCAGGGGACAGGCTGTAAATGAAAAACTGTTTTTT. The gene calls are TRBV27 and TRBJ1-4; 8 bases match TRBD1. The trim removed 6 bases at V and 5 bases at J, leaving 5 bases unmatched. Per the germline V gene, CDR1 is MNHEY and CDR2 is SMNVEV (reference sequence). CDR3 size: 14 residues.

The chain carries TRBV3-1 (or the pseudogene TRBV3-2) and TRBJ1-2; D not resolved. Trimming pared 5 bases from V and 3 bases from J, leaving 7 bases between. In germline, CDR1 is LGHDT, CDR2 YNNKEL (reference sequence). This CDR3 region has 12 residues. The CDR3 here is CASSSQYYGYTF. The CDR3 DNA is TGTGCCAGCAGCTCTCAGTACTATGGCTACACCTTC.

This chain uses TRBV10-3 with TRBJ2-7; 9 nucleotides agree with TRBD1. Germline assignment: CDR1 ENHRY and CDR2 SYGVKD. CDR3 length equals 14 residues. V shed 8 bases and J 2 bases; nucleotides not matched to a gene: 7. Here the CDR3 DNA reads TGTGCCATCGCGCCCGGGACAGGGACCTACGAGCAGTACTTC. This sequence encodes CAIAPGTGTYEQYF.

The CDR3 reads CASSPPIRGRIDSSYNEQFF. The CDR3 DNA sequence: TGTGCCAGCTCACCACCAATCAGGGGTCGGATTGACAGCTCCTACAATGAGCAGTTCTTC. The rearrangement uses TRBV18 and TRBJ2-1; possible D gene TRBD1, 6 bases. Germline-derived CDR1 and CDR2 are KGHSH and LQKENI. This CDR3 spans 20 amino acids. V lost 0 bases and J 0 bases, leaving 21 bases between the germline ends.

The chain uses TRBV6-5 and TRBJ2-7; D gene unclear. With 6 bases removed from V and 0 bases from J, the gap between germline ends came to 9 bases. CDR3 length equals 13 residues. Germline loops: CDR1 MNHEY, CDR2 SVGAGI. The CDR3 bases are TGTGCCAGCAGGGAGTATAGCTCCTACGAGCAGTACTTC. Its translation is CASREYSSYEQYF.

The rearrangement uses TRBV18 and TRBJ1-1; D ambiguous. CDR1 is KGHSH, CDR2 LQKENI, per germline. Trimming cost V 1 base and J 3 bases, with 12 bases left between them. The CDR3 length is 15 residues. The CDR3: CASSPLMVGDTEAFF. The CDR3 coding sequence is TGTGCCAGCTCACCACTAATGGTCGGTGACACTGAAGCTTTCTTT. The whole variable domain, filled in from reference TRBV18 and TRBJ1-1, reads NAGVMQNPRHLVRRRGQEARLRCSPMKGHSHVYWYRQLPEEGLKFMVYLQKENIIDESGMPKERFSAEFPKEGPSILRIQQVVRGDSAAYFCASSPLMVGDTEAFFGQGTRLTVV.

This chain uses TRBV7-8 with TRBJ1-2, with 9 bases that match TRBD1. CDR3 length: 14 residues. Looked up from germline, CDR1 is SGHVS and CDR2 is FQNEAQ. Trimming removed 7 bases from V and 4 bases from J; junction bases left unmatched: 7. The CDR3 sequence: CASTVTGGVYGYTF. CDR3 nucleotides: TGTGCCAGCACCGTAACAGGGGGCGTCTATGGCTACACCTTC.

The chain uses TRBV11-3 and TRBJ2-5; D not certain. Germline V lookup: CDR1 SGHNT, CDR2 YENEEA. CDR3 length: 15 amino acids. Trimming removed 1 base from V and 1 base from J, with 10 bases in between. CDR3 protein: CASSLVTRPQETQYF. The DNA of the CDR3 is TGTGCCAGCAGCTTAGTTACGAGGCCCCAAGAGACCCAGTACTTC.

The chain links TRBV2 to TRBJ1-5; 8 bases match TRBD1. The length of the CDR3 is 19 residues. After removal of 6 bases from V and 4 bases from J, the junction contained 20 bases not matched to a gene. Germline CDR1 is SNHLY and CDR2 is FYNNEI. CDR3 loop: CASSGLPTGDQIRNQPQHF. CDR3 sequence (DNA): TGTGCCAGCAGCGGCCTTCCGACAGGGGACCAGATCCGAAATCAGCCCCAGCATTTT.

With regard to this clone: This sample includes further DNA sequences coding for the same CDR3. J is TRBJ2-3 and V is TRBV24-1, with TRBD1 identical over 7 bases. Per the germline V gene, CDR1 is KGHDR and CDR2 is SFDVKD. The J segment lost 2 bases and the V segment lost 2 bases, leaving 3 bases of the junction unmatched. The CDR3 runs 15 residues. The CDR3: CATSDWTGSTDTQYF. CDR3 in DNA: TGTGCCACCAGTGATTGGACAGGTTCCACAGATACGCAGTATTTT.

The rearrangement uses TRBV2 and TRBJ2-1; TRBD1 matches 11 bases. Germline V gene data show CDR1 as SNHLY and CDR2 as FYNNEI. V was pared by 10 bases and J by 4 bases, with 6 bases of the junction left unmatched. The CDR3 is made up of 14 amino acids. CDR3 amino acids: CATPRDRGYNEQFF. The CDR3 region has the DNA TGTGCCACGCCCCGGGACAGGGGGTACAATGAGCAGTTCTTC. The complete variable domain, with remaining parts taken from reference TRBV2 and TRBJ2-1, reads EPEVTQTPSHQVTQMGQEVILRCVPISNHLYFYWYRQILGQKVEFLVSFYNNEISEKSEIFDDQFSVERPDGSNFTLKIRSTKLEDSAMYFCATPRDRGYNEQFFGPGTRLTVL.

The rearrangement uses TRBV6-2 or TRBV6-3 and TRBJ1-5; D perhaps matches TRBD1 (5 bases). With 4 bases removed from V and 9 bases from J, the gap between germline ends came to 7 bases. Per the germline V gene, CDR1 is MNHEY and CDR2 is SVGEGT. The CDR3 has 11 amino acids. The CDR3 sequence: CASSFQGPQHF. In DNA form, the CDR3 reads TGTGCCAGCAGTTTTCAGGGGCCCCAGCATTTT.

The rearrangement links TRBV7-2 to TRBJ1-4, with 7 bases identical to TRBD1. Trimming at V came to 0 bases and at J to 2 bases, leaving 3 bases not matched to a gene. The CDR3 consists of 16 residues. Germline V gives CDR1 SGHTA, CDR2 FQGNSA. The CDR3 DNA reads TGTGCCAGCAGCTTAGCGCTGACAGGGACTAATGAAAAACTGTTTTTT. It translates to CASSLALTGTNEKLFF.

In DNA, the CDR3 is TGTGCCAGCTCCAAGGGGGGGACTTACTCACCCCTCCACTTT. The encoded protein is CASSKGGTYSPLHF. V is TRBV6-5 and J is TRBJ1-6, with D perhaps matching TRBD1 (6 bases). The CDR3 spans 14 residues. Germline V lookup: CDR1 MNHEY, CDR2 SVGAGI. The V and J ends lost 8 bases and 10 bases respectively, with 18 bases between them.

The chain couples TRBV25-1 to TRBJ2-3; the match to TRBD1 covers 9 bases. The CDR3 loop spans 16 amino acids. The germline V gene encodes CDR1 MGHDK and CDR2 SYGVNS. V trimming: 3 bases; J trimming: 2 bases; junction bases outside the gene matches: 6. The CDR3, as DNA: TGTGCCAGCAGTGAGGGGGGGACAGGGCCCACAGATACGCAGTATTTT. Translated: CASSEGGTGPTDTQYF.

This chain links TRBV27 with TRBJ1-2, with D maybe TRBD1 (6 bases). V was shortened by 6 bases and J by 7 bases, with 9 bases between the two germline ends. Per germline, CDR1 MNHEY and CDR2 SMNVEV (reference sequence). This CDR3 has 11 residues. CDR3 bases: TGTGCCAGCAGGCGAGGGGGTGGCTACACCTTC. Its translation: CASRRGGGYTF.

CDR3: CASTQGGRSNEQFF. The CDR3 nucleotides are TGTGCCAGCACCCAGGGGGGACGCAGCAATGAGCAGTTCTTC. The chain has TRBV6-6 and TRBJ2-1; tentative D call: TRBD1 (7 bases). The CDR3 is made up of 14 amino acids. V dropped 7 bases and J dropped 6 bases, with 16 bases sitting between them. Per the germline V gene, CDR1 is MNHNY and CDR2 is SVGAGI (reference sequence).

The chain joins TRBV18 to TRBJ1-2, with a possible D match to TRBD1 (5 bases). The CDR3 spans 15 residues. Germline V CDR1 and CDR2: KGHSH, LQKENI. V lost 0 bases and J lost 7, with 15 bases in between. The CDR3 loop reads CASSPPVDSSGGYTF. CDR3 DNA: TGTGCCAGCTCACCACCGGTAGACAGTTCTGGTGGCTACACCTTC.